These T cell receptor beta chains were read from a single sample in a study of blood T cell repertoires in COVID-19. Clones were read by immunoSEQ multiplex PCR, and TCRdb kept only the in-frame ones, dropping some. The table records approximately 210,000 clones, about 88% of them present only once. Sequencing was performed on peripheral blood. The source of these receptors is a man in his 70s with acute or convalescent COVID-19. CDR3s include the opening cysteine and the closing phenylalanine or tryptophan. A D gene is named only where the DNA matches it firmly. Size values are once, few and many counts, or a class for expanded clones, and some rows have none.

length: 16
V: TRBV6-4
D: TRBD1
J: TRBJ2-2
size: few
DNA: TGTGCCAGCAGTGACTCTCCGGGACAGGGGGCCGGGGAGCTGTTTTTT
CDR3: CASSDSPGQGAGELFF

length: 12
V: TRBV28
D: -
J: TRBJ1-1
size: -
DNA: TGTGCCACCACTTACAGCCACACTGAAGCTTTCTTT
CDR3: CATTYSHTEAFF

length: 17
V: TRBV5-1
D: TRBD2
J: TRBJ2-3
size: -
DNA: TGCGCCAGCAGCGGATCCGCCATAGCGGGAATCACAGATACGCAGTATTTT
CDR3: CASSGSAIAGITDTQYF

length: 15
V: TRBV6-5
D: -
J: TRBJ1-5
size: -
DNA: TGTGCCAGCAGGGGTTACGGGGGGTGGAATCAGCCCCAGCATTTT
CDR3: CASRGYGGWNQPQHF

length: 16
V: TRBV6-5
D: -
J: TRBJ2-4
size: -
DNA: TGTGCCAGCAGTTACTCGCATTCAGGGGCTTTAAACATTCAGTACTTC
CDR3: CASSYSHSGALNIQYF

length: 15
V: TRBV2
D: TRBD1
J: TRBJ1-5
size: -
DNA: TGTGCCAGCAGTGTCACAGGGGCAAGCAATCAGCCCCAGCATTTT
CDR3: CASSVTGASNQPQHF

length: 16
V: TRBV19
D: -
J: TRBJ1-3
size: -
DNA: TGTGCCAGTAGTATTTTACGCCCAGGGGACGGAAACACCATATATTTT
CDR3: CASSILRPGDGNTIYF

length: 15
V: TRBV12-5
D: TRBD1
J: TRBJ1-2
size: -
DNA: TGTGCTAGTGGTTTTCCCTCCCAGGGGGTGTATGGCTACACCTTC
CDR3: CASGFPSQGVYGYTF

length: 14
V: TRBV5-6
D: TRBD1
J: TRBJ2-7
size: -
DNA: TGTGCCAGCAGCTTGCGGGACAGGGATATGGGGCAGTACTTC
CDR3: CASSLRDRDMGQYF

length: 14
V: TRBV6-6
D: -
J: TRBJ1-2
size: -
DNA: TGTGCCAGCAGTTACATAGGGGATAACTATGGCTACACCTTC
CDR3: CASSYIGDNYGYTF

length: 16
V: TRBV11-2
D: -
J: TRBJ2-1
size: -
DNA: TGTGCCAGCAGCTTAGCGGGTACGGGATTTTACAATGAGCAGTTCTTC
CDR3: CASSLAGTGFYNEQFF

length: 13
V: TRBV5-1
D: -
J: TRBJ1-2
size: -
DNA: TGCGCCAGCAGCTTGGGACAGGACCATGGCTACACCTTC
CDR3: CASSLGQDHGYTF

length: 14
V: TRBV5-1
D: -
J: TRBJ2-2
size: once
DNA: TGCGCCAGCAGCCAGGGACAATCCACCGGGGAGCTGTTTTTT
CDR3: CASSQGQSTGELFF

length: 15
V: TRBV12-5
D: -
J: TRBJ2-3
size: -
DNA: TGTGCTAGTGGCCTGGGGCAGACTAGCACAGATACGCAGTATTTT
CDR3: CASGLGQTSTDTQYF

length: 15
V: TRBV4-3
D: TRBD1
J: TRBJ2-1
size: -
DNA: TGCGCCAGCAGCCACGGGGACAGGGTGAGCAATGAGCAGTTCTTC
CDR3: CASSHGDRVSNEQFF

length: 14
V: TRBV7-2
D: TRBD1
J: TRBJ1-1
size: -
DNA: TGTGCCAGCAGCTCACGGACAGGGAACACTGAAGCTTTCTTT
CDR3: CASSSRTGNTEAFF

length: 17
V: TRBV5-1
D: -
J: TRBJ2-7
size: -
DNA: TGCGCCAGCAGCTTGGTCCCCCCGTCATATGGCCCCTACGAGCAGTACTTC
CDR3: CASSLVPPSYGPYEQYF

length: 15
V: TRBV5-5
D: TRBD1
J: TRBJ2-7
size: -
DNA: TGTGCCAGCAGCTTGGCGGGGACAGGGGGGAGGGAGCAGTACTTC
CDR3: CASSLAGTGGREQYF

length: 16
V: TRBV19
D: -
J: TRBJ1-1
size: -
DNA: TGTGCCAGTAGTACTTTTAGCCAGGGGTTTCAGACTGAAGCTTTCTTT
CDR3: CASSTFSQGFQTEAFF

length: 13
V: TRBV5-1
D: -
J: TRBJ1-1
size: -
DNA: TGCGCCAGCAGCGGGACACAGAACACTGAAGCTTTCTTT
CDR3: CASSGTQNTEAFF

length: 15
V: TRBV27
D: -
J: TRBJ1-5
size: -
DNA: TGTGCCAGCAGTGGTCAAGGGGGTTCGTGGCAGCCCCAGCATTTT
CDR3: CASSGQGGSWQPQHF

length: 14
V: TRBV6-5
D: -
J: TRBJ2-1
size: -
DNA: TGTGCCAGCAGTCCCCTACAGGGAATCAATGAGCAGTTCTTC
CDR3: CASSPLQGINEQFF

length: 15
V: TRBV2
D: TRBD2
J: TRBJ2-3
size: -
DNA: TGTGCCAGCAGTGGGCCTAGCGGTAGCACAGATACGCAGTATTTT
CDR3: CASSGPSGSTDTQYF

length: 15
V: TRBV6-5
D: TRBD1
J: TRBJ1-5
size: -
DNA: TGTGCCAGCAGAGGGACAGATTATAGCAATCAGCCCCAGCATTTT
CDR3: CASRGTDYSNQPQHF

length: 15
V: TRBV5-8
D: -
J: TRBJ2-6
size: -
DNA: TGTGCCAGCAGCTTTAGCGGTACTGGGGCCAACGTCCTGACTTTC
CDR3: CASSFSGTGANVLTF